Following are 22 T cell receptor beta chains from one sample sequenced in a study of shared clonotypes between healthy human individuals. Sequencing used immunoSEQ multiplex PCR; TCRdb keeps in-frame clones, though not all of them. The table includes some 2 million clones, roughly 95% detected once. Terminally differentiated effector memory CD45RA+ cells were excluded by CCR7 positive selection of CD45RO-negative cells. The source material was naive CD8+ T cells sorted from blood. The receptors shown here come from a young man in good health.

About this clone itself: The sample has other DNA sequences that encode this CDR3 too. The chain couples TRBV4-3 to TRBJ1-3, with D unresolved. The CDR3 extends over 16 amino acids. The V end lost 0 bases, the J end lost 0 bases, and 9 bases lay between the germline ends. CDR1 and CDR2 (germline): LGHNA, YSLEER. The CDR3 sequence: CASSQDLASSGNTIYF. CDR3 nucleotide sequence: TGCGCCAGCAGCCAAGATCTGGCCAGCTCTGGAAACACCATATATTTT.

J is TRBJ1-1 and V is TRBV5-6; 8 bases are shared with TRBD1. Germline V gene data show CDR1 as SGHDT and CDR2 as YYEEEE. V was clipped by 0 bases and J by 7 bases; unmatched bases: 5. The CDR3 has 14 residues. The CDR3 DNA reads TGTGCCAGCAGCTTGGAGGCAGGGGGCAGTGAAGCTTTCTTT. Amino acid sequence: CASSLEAGGSEAFF. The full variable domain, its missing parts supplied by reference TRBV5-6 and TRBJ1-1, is DAGVTQSPTHLIKTRGQQVTLRCSPKSGHDTVSWYQQALGQGPQFIFQYYEEEERQRGNFPDRFSGHQFPNYSSELNVNALLLGDSALYLCASSLEAGGSEAFFGQGTRLTVV.

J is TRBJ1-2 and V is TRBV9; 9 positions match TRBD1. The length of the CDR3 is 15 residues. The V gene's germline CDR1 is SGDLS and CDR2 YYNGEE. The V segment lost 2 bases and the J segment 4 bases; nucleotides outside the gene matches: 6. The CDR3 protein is CASSVGQGRVYGYTF. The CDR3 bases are TGTGCCAGCAGCGTTGGACAGGGGCGCGTCTATGGCTACACCTTC.

CDR3 protein: CASSYTGTGNSPLHF. In DNA, the CDR3 is TGTGCCAGCAGTTACACCGGGACAGGGAATTCACCCCTCCACTTT. The V gene is TRBV6-6, the J gene TRBJ1-6, with 9 bases lining up with TRBD1. Trimming at V came to 2 bases and at J to 7 bases, leaving 3 bases not matched to a gene. The V gene's germline CDR1 is MNHNY and CDR2 SVGAGI (reference sequence). The CDR3 consists of 15 residues.

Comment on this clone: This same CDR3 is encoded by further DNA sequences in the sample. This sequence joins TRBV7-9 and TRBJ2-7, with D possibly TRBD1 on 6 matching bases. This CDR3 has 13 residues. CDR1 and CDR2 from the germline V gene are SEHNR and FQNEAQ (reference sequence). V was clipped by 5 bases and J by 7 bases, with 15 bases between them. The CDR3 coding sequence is TGTGCCAGCAGCCCGATGGGGGCCGGGGAGCAGTACTTC. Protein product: CASSPMGAGEQYF.

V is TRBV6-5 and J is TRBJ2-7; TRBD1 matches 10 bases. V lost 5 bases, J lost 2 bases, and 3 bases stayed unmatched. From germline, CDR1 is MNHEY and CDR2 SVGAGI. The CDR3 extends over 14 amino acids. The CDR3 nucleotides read TGTGCCAGCAGTACGGGACAGGGGCCCTACGAGCAGTACTTC. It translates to CASSTGQGPYEQYF.

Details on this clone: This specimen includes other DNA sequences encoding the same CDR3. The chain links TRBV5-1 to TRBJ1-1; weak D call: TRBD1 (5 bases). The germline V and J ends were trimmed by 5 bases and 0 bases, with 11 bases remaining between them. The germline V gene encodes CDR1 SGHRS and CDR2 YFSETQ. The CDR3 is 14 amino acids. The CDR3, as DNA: TGCGCCAGCAGTCCAGGGACCTTGAACACTGAAGCTTTCTTT. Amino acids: CASSPGTLNTEAFF.

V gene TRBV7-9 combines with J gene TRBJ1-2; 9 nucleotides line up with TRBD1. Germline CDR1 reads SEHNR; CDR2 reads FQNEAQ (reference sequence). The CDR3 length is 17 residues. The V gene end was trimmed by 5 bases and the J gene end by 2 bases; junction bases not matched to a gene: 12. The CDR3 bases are TGTGCCAGCAGCCCATCTATAGGGACAGGGATAAACTATGGCTACACCTTC. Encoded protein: CASSPSIGTGINYGYTF.

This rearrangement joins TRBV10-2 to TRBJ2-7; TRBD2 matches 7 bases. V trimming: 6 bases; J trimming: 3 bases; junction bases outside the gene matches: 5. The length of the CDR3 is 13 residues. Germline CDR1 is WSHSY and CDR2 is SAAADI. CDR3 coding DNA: TGCGCCAGCAGCGCTAGCGGACTCTACGAGCAGTACTTC. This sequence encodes CASSASGLYEQYF.

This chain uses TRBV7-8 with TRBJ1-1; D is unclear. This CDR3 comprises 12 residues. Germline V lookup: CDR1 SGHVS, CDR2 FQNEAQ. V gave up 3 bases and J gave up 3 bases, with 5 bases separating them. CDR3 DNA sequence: TGTGCCAGCAGCTTCGTAGACACTGAAGCTTTCTTT. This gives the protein CASSFVDTEAFF.

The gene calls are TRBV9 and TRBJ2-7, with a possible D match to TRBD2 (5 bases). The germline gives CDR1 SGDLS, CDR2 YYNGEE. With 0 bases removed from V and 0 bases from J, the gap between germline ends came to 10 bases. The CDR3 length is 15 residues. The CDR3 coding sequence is TGTGCCAGCAGCGTAGCGGGGTTTTCCTCCTACGAGCAGTACTTC. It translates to CASSVAGFSSYEQYF.

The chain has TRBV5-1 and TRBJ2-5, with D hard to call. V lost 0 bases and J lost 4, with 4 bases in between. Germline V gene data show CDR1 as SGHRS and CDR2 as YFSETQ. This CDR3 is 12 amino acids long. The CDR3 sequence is CASSLVLETQYF. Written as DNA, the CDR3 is TGCGCCAGCAGCTTGGTGCTAGAGACCCAGTACTTC.

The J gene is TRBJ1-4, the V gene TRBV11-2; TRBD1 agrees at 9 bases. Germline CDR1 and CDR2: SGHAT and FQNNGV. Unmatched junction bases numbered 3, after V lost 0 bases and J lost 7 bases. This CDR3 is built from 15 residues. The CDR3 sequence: CASSLDGTGSEKLFF. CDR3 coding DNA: TGTGCCAGCAGCTTAGATGGGACAGGGTCTGAAAAACTGTTTTTT.

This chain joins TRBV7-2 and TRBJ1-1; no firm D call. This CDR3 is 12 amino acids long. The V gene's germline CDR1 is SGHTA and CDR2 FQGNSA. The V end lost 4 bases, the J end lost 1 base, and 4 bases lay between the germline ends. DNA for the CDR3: TGTGCCAGCAGCTCCAGGAACACTGAAGCTTTCTTT. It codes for CASSSRNTEAFF. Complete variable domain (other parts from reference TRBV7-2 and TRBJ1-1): GAGVSQSPSNKVTEKGKDVELRCDPISGHTALYWYRQSLGQGLEFLIYFQGNSAPDKSGLPSDRFSAERTGGSVSTLTIQRTQQEDSAVYLCASSSRNTEAFFGQGTRLTVV.

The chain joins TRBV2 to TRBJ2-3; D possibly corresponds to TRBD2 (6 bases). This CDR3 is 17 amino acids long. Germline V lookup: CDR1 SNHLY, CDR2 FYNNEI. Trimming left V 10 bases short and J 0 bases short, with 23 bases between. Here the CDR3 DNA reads TGTGCCACCGAAAGTGAGGTAGCGGAAGGGAGCACAGATACGCAGTATTTT. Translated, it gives CATESEVAEGSTDTQYF.

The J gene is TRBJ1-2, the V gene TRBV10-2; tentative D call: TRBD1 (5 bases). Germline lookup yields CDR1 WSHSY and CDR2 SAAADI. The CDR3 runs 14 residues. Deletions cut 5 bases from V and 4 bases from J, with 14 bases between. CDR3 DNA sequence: TGCGCCAGCAGTTATCAGGGAGATGGCTATGGCTACACCTTC. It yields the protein CASSYQGDGYGYTF.

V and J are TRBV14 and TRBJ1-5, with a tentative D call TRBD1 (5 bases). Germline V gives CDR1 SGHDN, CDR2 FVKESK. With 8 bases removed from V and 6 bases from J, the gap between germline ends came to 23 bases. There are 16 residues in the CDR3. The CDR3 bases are TGTGCCAGCTTCCGGTGTTGGGGTAAGGGGTGTCAGCCCCAGCATTTT. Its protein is CASFRCWGKGCQPQHF.

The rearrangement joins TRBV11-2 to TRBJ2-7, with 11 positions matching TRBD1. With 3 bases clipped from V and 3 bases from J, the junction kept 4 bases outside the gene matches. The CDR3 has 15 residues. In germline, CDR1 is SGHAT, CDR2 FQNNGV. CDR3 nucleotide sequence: TGTGCCAGCAGCTTGCAGGGACAGGGGGGCTACGAGCAGTACTTC. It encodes CASSLQGQGGYEQYF.

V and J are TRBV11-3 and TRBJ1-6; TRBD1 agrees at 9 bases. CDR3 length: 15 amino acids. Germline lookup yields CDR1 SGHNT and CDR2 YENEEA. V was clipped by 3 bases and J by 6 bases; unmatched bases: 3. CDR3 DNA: TGTGCCAGCAGCTTGACAGGGGGTGGTAATTCACCCCTCCACTTT. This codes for CASSLTGGGNSPLHF.

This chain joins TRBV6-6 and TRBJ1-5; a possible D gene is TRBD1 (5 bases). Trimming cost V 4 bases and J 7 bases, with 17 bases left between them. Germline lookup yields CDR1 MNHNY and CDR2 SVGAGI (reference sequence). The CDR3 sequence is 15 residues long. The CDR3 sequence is CASSSWDEGNQPQHF. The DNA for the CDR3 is TGTGCCAGCAGTTCCTGGGACGAGGGAAACCAGCCCCAGCATTTT.

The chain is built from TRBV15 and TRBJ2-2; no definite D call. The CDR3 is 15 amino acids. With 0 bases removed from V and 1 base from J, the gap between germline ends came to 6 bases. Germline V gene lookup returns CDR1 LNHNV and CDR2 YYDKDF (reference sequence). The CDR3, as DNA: TGTGCCACCAGCAGAGAGCAGATGAACACCGGGGAGCTGTTTTTT. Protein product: CATSREQMNTGELFF.

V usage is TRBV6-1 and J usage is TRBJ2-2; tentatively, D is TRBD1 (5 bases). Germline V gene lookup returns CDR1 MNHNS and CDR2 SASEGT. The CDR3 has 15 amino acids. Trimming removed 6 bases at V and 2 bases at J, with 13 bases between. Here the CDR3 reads CASSPRAVNTGELFF. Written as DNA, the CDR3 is TGTGCCAGCAGCCCCAGGGCGGTAAACACCGGGGAGCTGTTTTTT.